This paragraph reports one TCR beta chain. V was pared by 0 bases and J by 6 bases, with 13 bases between. Germline CDR1 is DFQATT and CDR2 is SNEGSKA (reference sequence). The CDR3 totals 14 residues. Random hexamers were used to reverse transcribe roughly 0.5 to 1 ug of RNA. Across 54 Vbeta and 13 Jbeta, TCR beta CDR3 was amplified with immunoSEQ multiplex PCR. TCRdb redid the calling of the immunoSEQ multiplex PCR reads with MiXCR, one entry per CDR3 protein. The sample includes about 200,000 distinct CDR3 sequences, roughly 90% of them seen just once. The source of the sample is a study of CD8 T cells in Susac syndrome. Study information: Roughly 6 sequenced Susac syndrome patients had clinically active disease, while under ten were in remission.

The study sequenced TCR beta in blood CD8+ and CD4+ T cells. The sample taken for sequencing was CD4+ T cells from PBMCs. The source of this sequence is a human donor with Susac syndrome. The chain recombines TRBV20-1 with TRBJ2-3; perhaps TRBD2 as D (7 bases). CDR3 in DNA: TGCAGTGCTAGAGATATCGCGGGGGCTGATACGCAGTATTTT. It codes for CSARDIAGADTQYF.